This record looks at one T cell receptor beta chain sequence and its context. The antigen is not known. This sample was taken from a study of T cell responses to AZD1222 COVID-19 vaccine. Whole-study findings and limits: Clonal diversity was possibly underestimated; the donors were predominantly white British and more often female. Baseline testing showed seropositivity in only a handful of AZD1222 recipients.

Data came from immunoSEQ multiplex PCR; TCRdb stores just in-frame clones and leaves some out. The data show roughly 150,000 clones, over 75% seen once. CDR1 is KGHSH and CDR2 is LQKENI in the germline V gene. The CDR3 has 14 residues. V gave up 2 bases and J gave up 7 bases; unmatched junction bases: 5. The sequences come from peripheral blood, collected on day 0 of AZD1222 vaccination. The chain recombines TRBV18 with TRBJ2-1; 7 bases map to TRBD2. The sequence was obtained from an adult in good health. CDR3 loop: CASSPGGLMNEQFF. CDR3 sequence (DNA): TGTGCCAGCTCACCAGGGGGACTAATGAATGAGCAGTTCTTC.